This T cell receptor beta chain was identified during a study of cytomegalovirus exposure and HLA in healthy donors. Germline V CDR1 and CDR2: KGHSH, LQKENI. The CDR3 is 16 residues long. With 4 bases clipped from V and 0 bases from J, the junction kept 5 bases outside the gene matches. Sequencing was performed with immunoSEQ multiplex PCR; in TCRdb, only in-frame clones are kept and a portion is missing. The table has about 76,000 clones, around 95% seen once. Source material: PBMCs. This receptor was taken from a young woman in good health and CMV-seropositive. This chain links TRBV18 with TRBJ2-3; 9 bases agree with TRBD2. The DNA for the CDR3 is TGTGCCAGCTCACTCACTAGCGGGTATAGCACAGATACGCAGTATTTT. Encoded protein: CASSLTSGYSTDTQYF.